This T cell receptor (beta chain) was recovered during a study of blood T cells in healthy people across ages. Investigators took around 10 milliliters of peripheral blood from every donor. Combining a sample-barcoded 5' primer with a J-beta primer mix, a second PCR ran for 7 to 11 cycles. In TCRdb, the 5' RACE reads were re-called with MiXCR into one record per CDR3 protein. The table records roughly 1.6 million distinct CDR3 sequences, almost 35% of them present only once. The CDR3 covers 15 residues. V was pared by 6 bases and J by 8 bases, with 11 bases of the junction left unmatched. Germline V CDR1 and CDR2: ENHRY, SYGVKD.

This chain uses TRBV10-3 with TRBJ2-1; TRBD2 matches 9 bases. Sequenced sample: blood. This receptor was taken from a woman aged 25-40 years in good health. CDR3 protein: CAISDGTSSRDEQFF. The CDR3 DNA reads TGTGCCATCAGCGACGGGACTAGCTCCCGCGATGAGCAGTTCTTC.